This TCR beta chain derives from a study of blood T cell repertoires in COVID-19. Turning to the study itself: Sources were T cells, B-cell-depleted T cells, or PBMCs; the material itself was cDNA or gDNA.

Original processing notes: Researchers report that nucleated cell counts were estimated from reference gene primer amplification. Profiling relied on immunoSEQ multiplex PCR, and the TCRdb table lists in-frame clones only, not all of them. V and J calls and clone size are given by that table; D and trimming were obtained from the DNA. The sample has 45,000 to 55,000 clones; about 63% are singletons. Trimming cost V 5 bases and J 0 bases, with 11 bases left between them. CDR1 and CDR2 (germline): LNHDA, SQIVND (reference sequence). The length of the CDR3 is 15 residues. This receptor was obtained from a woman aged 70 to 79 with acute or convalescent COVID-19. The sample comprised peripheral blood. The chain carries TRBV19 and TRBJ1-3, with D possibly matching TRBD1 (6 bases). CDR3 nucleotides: TGTGCCAGTAGTCGAGACAGGACCTCTGGAAACACCATATATTTT. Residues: CASSRDRTSGNTIYF. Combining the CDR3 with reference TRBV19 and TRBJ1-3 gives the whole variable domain DGGITQSPKYLFRKEGQNVTLSCEQNLNHDAMYWYRQDPGQGLRLIYYSQIVNDFQKGDIAEGYSVSREKKESFPLTVTSAQKNPTAFYLCASSRDRTSGNTIYFGEGSWLTVV.